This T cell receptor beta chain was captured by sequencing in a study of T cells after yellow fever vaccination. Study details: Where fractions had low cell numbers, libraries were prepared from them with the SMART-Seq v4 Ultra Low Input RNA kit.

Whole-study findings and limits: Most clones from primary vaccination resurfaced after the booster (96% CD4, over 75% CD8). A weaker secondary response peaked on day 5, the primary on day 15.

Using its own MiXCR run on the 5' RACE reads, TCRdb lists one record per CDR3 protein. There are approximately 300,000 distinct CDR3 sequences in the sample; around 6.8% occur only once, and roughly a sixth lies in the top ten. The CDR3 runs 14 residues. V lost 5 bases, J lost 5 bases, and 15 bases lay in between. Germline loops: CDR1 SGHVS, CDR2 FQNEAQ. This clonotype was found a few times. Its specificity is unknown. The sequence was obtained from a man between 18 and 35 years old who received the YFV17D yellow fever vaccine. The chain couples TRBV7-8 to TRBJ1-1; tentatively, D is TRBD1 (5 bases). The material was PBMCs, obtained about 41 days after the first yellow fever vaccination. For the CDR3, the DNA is TGTGCCAGCAGCCCCCGCAGGGTCCGAACTGAAGCTTTCTTT. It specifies CASSPRRVRTEAFF.